This entry lists 11 T cell receptor beta chains sequenced from one sample in a study of blood T cell repertoires in COVID-19. Repertoires were generated with immunoSEQ multiplex PCR, while TCRdb's copy carries only in-frame clones and drops some. The sample carries 100,000 to 120,000 clones, 70% to 90% recorded once. The specimen sequenced was peripheral blood. The receptors here all came from a woman between 45 and 60 years old with acute or convalescent COVID-19.

CDR3 coding DNA: TGTGCCACCAGTGAAACGGGACAGGGAAGCACAGATACGCAGTATTTT. Its protein is CATSETGQGSTDTQYF. The V call is TRBV24-1, the J call TRBJ2-3; 9 bases fit TRBD1. After removal of 4 bases from V and 0 bases from J, the junction contained 4 bases not matched to a gene. The CDR3 extends over 16 amino acids. Germline lookup yields CDR1 KGHDR and CDR2 SFDVKD.

V usage is TRBV18 and J usage is TRBJ1-1; the D is unclear. V gave up 3 bases and J gave up 7 bases, with 12 bases separating them. The CDR3 covers 13 residues. Germline lookup yields CDR1 KGHSH and CDR2 LQKENI. The CDR3 is CASSPSGGGEAFF. CDR3 in DNA: TGTGCCAGCTCACCCTCCGGAGGCGGTGAAGCTTTCTTT.

The rearrangement links TRBV28 to TRBJ2-7; 9 bases fit TRBD1. With V trimmed by 5 bases and J by 5 bases, 10 bases remained unmatched. The CDR3 consists of 15 residues. Germline loops: CDR1 MDHEN, CDR2 SYDVKM. The CDR3 loop reads CASSTLRDRVHEQYF. CDR3 bases: TGTGCCAGCAGTACCCTCCGGGACAGGGTCCACGAGCAGTACTTC.

This chain joins TRBV12-3 or TRBV12-4 and TRBJ1-2; D might be TRBD1 (5 bases). The CDR3 sequence is 13 residues long. Trimming took 7 bases from V and 3 from J, leaving 12 bases between them. The CDR3 bases are TGTGCCAGCACCTCCGGGGGGGACTATGGCTACACCTTC. Its protein is CASTSGGDYGYTF.

The DNA for the CDR3 is TGTGCCAGCAGCCAAGGTTCCGGGAGCCCGACGGAAGCTTTCTTT. It codes for CASSQGSGSPTEAFF. V gene TRBV4-2 combines with J gene TRBJ1-1, with D uncertain. This CDR3 has 15 amino acids. The ends were cut back, 1 base at V and 8 bases at J, with 17 bases in the middle. Germline CDR1 reads LGHNA; CDR2 reads YNFKEQ.

The rearrangement links TRBV24-1 to TRBJ1-5; TRBD1 agrees at 9 bases. V lost 2 bases and J lost 7; bases outside the gene matches: 8. This CDR3 comprises 16 residues. Germline V gene data show CDR1 as KGHDR and CDR2 as SFDVKD. The DNA of the CDR3 is TGTGCCACCAGTGATTCCCGGACAGGGGACGGCCAGCCCCAGCATTTT. Protein sequence: CATSDSRTGDGQPQHF.

The V and J genes are TRBV28 and TRBJ1-5; D ambiguous. The CDR3 is made up of 14 amino acids. Germline loops: CDR1 MDHEN, CDR2 SYDVKM. The V gene lost 3 bases and the J gene lost 6 bases, with 12 bases spanning the gap. DNA of the CDR3: TGTGCCAGCAGTTTCGAGCGCCCGCTTCAGCCCCAGCATTTT. It is translated as CASSFERPLQPQHF.

V and J are TRBV12-2 and TRBJ1-4; TRBD1 was called by the table and not checked on the DNA. TRBV12-2 is marked as a pseudogene. The CDR3 covers 16 residues. The chain's CDR3 is CASRVSPGQVNEKLFF. The CDR3 DNA reads as TGTGCAAGTCGCGTCTCCCCGGGACAGGTTAATGAAAAACTGTTTTTT.

This clone was seen only a few times. The chain joins TRBV7-9 to TRBJ1-5; tentative D call: TRBD1 (6 bases). The germline CDR1 and CDR2 sequences are SEHNR and FQNEAQ (reference sequence). The CDR3 covers 16 residues. Trimming left V 1 base short and J 0 bases short, with 10 bases between. DNA of the CDR3: TGTGCCAGCAGCTTAGTAGGGGGTTATAGCAATCAGCCCCAGCATTTT. Its translation is CASSLVGGYSNQPQHF.

V gene TRBV29-1 combines with J gene TRBJ1-2, with D unresolved. Germline V CDR1 and CDR2: SQVTM, ANQGSEA. The V end lost 1 base, the J end lost 6 bases, and 12 bases lay between the germline ends. The CDR3 extends over 13 amino acids. This chain's CDR3 is CSVEGKGVNGYTF. The CDR3 nucleotides are TGCAGCGTTGAAGGGAAAGGAGTGAATGGCTACACCTTC. The entire variable domain, with the rest obtained from reference TRBV29-1 and TRBJ1-2, is as follows: SAVISQKPSRDICQRGTSLTIQCQVDSQVTMMFWYRQQPGQSLTLIATANQGSEATYESGFVIDKFPISRPNLTFSTLTVSNMSPEDSSIYLCSVEGKGVNGYTFGSGTRLTVV.

The chain links TRBV3-1 (or the pseudogene TRBV3-2) to TRBJ2-3; 10 nucleotides match TRBD2. CDR1 LGHDT and CDR2 YNNKEL come from the germline V gene (reference sequence). J was trimmed by 2 bases and V by 2 bases; bases with no gene match: 4. The length of the CDR3 is 16 residues. DNA for the CDR3: TGTGCCAGCAGCCAAATAGCGGGGGGTTACACAGATACGCAGTATTTT. Protein sequence: CASSQIAGGYTDTQYF.